This record concerns one TCR beta chain sequence. TCRdb ran MiXCR on the 5' RACE reads and lists one entry per CDR3 protein. The repertoire holds approximately 300,000 distinct CDR3 sequences, 10% to 15% seen once, with about 0.51% in the top ten. In germline, CDR1 is SGDLS, CDR2 YYNGEE. CDR3 length equals 15 residues. V lost 0 bases, J lost 2 bases, and 9 bases lay in between. This sample was included in a study of T cells after yellow fever vaccination. The V call is TRBV9, the J call TRBJ2-1; D call uncertain. The TCR originated in a man aged 30-40 years who received the YFV17D yellow fever vaccine. Sample: CD4+ T cells sorted from PBMCs, taken 45 days after the yellow fever booster vaccination. The CDR3 sequence: CASSVVGLPYNEQFF. DNA of the CDR3: TGTGCCAGCAGCGTAGTCGGTCTCCCCTACAATGAGCAGTTCTTC.